This T cell receptor (beta chain) was sequenced during a study of radiation and T cells in renal cell carcinoma. Germline CDR1 and CDR2: SGHRS and YFSETQ. The J segment lost 2 bases and the V segment lost 2 bases, leaving 9 bases of the junction unmatched. This CDR3 spans 16 amino acids. Clones were read by immunoSEQ multiplex PCR, and TCRdb kept only the in-frame ones, dropping some. The table shows approximately 80,000 clones, with 80% to 90% occurring only once. Regarding time point: blood 4 weeks post-SBRT, at nephrectomy. Treatment given: 15 Gy SBRT to primary tumor, nephrectomy 4 weeks later. After SBRT, blood was collected at 2 and 4 weeks, plus baseline. Clear cell pathology was present in this patient's renal cell carcinoma.

This sequence joins TRBV5-1 and TRBJ2-5, with TRBD1 matching over 7 bases. This clonotype was obtained from a woman in her sixties or seventies with renal cell carcinoma. The sequencing here drew on blood, taken from a patient whose treatment included radiotherapy and nephrectomy. CDR3 bases: TGCGCCAGCAGCTTTACAGGGGCTTCCCTTCAAGAGACCCAGTACTTC. This encodes CASSFTGASLQETQYF.